This T cell receptor beta chain was sequenced in a study of blood T cell repertoires in COVID-19. In the original processing: Amplification with reference gene primers provided the estimates of nucleated cell counts. This table comes from immunoSEQ multiplex PCR, and its TCRdb copy is limited to in-frame clones, with some not included. V and J calls and clone size come straight from that table; D and trimming were deduced from the DNA. Of 85,000 to 90,000 clones in the sample, about 88% are singletons; the top ten hold 0.95% to 1.5%. Looked up from germline, CDR1 is SGHTA and CDR2 is FQGNSA. This CDR3 comprises 17 residues. Trimming took 4 bases from V and 2 from J; bases not matched to a gene: 10.

The source material was peripheral blood. This chain connects TRBV7-2 to TRBJ1-2, with 10 bases matching TRBD1. The clonotype originates from an elderly man with active or convalescent COVID-19. The CDR3 is CASSSTWDRGGNYGYTF. The CDR3 DNA reads TGTGCCAGCAGCTCTACCTGGGACAGGGGCGGCAACTATGGCTACACCTTC.